This T cell receptor (beta chain) emerged from a study of long-term antiretroviral therapy in people with HIV. Each donor provided at least one pre-ART PBMC sample and at least two post-ART PBMC samples. Study conclusions and caveats: Those clones which expanded before ART made up the dominant part of the repertoire at all time points. Post-ART diversity increased but stayed below transplant donor controls.

Sequencing relied on immunoSEQ assay v3.0, run at survey level. The sequencing target was 40,000-50,000 T-cell genomes per sample. The protocol was immunoSEQ multiplex PCR, while the TCRdb copy is restricted to in-frame clones and leaves out a portion. The repertoire consists of tens of thousands of clones, with roughly nine tenths occurring once and the leading ten covering over 4%. Germline V gene data show CDR1 as SGHAT and CDR2 as FQNNGV. This CDR3 is built from 12 residues. Trimming removed 1 base from V and 3 bases from J, with 4 bases in between. The count of this clone is one. Its antigen is still unknown.

The V gene is TRBV11-2, the J gene TRBJ2-7, with unresolved D. The sequences come from unsorted PBMCs, collected 3.1 years after starting antiretroviral therapy. The receptor was isolated from a young man with HIV. The CDR3 DNA reads as TGTGCCAGCAGCTTAGTGAGCTACGAGCAGTACTTC. As protein: CASSLVSYEQYF.